This T cell receptor beta chain was identified in a study of Ad26.COV2.S vaccination and SARS-CoV-2 variants. Profiling relied on immunoSEQ multiplex PCR, and the TCRdb table lists in-frame clones only, not all of them. The sample lists roughly 410,000 clones, roughly 80% occurring once. Between the trimmed V and J ends, which lost 6 bases and 1 base, there was a span of 12 bases. There are 14 residues in the CDR3. In germline, CDR1 is MDHEN, CDR2 SYDVKM. Specified treatment: around 19 received Ad26.COV2.S at low or high dose, single or two shots; 5 received placebo; per-sample allocation not given. The investigators took samples on day 63 after the first vaccine or placebo injection. In Boston, an adult donor aged 18-55 years took part.

This clonotype was obtained from a person aged 18-60 years who received the Ad26.COV2.S COVID-19 vaccine or a placebo. V gene TRBV28 combines with J gene TRBJ1-1, with D maybe TRBD1 (6 bases). The sample in question was peripheral blood, obtained in a trial of Ad26.COV2.S vaccine versus placebo. For the CDR3, the DNA is TGTGCCAGCAGGCCCATGACAGGGAACACTGAAGCTTTCTTT. This encodes CASRPMTGNTEAFF. Using reference TRBV28 and TRBJ1-1 for the parts outside the CDR3, the full variable domain is DVKVTQSSRYLVKRTGEKVFLECVQDMDHENMFWYRQDPGLGLRLIYFSYDVKMKEKGDIPEGYSVSREKKERFSLILESASTNQTSMYLCASRPMTGNTEAFFGQGTRLTVV.